These T cell receptor beta chains were read from a single sample in a study of shared clonotypes between healthy human individuals. TCRdb's copy holds only in-frame clones and misses some; the assay was immunoSEQ multiplex PCR. Of some 2,500,000 clones in the sample, more than 85% were seen once. The sequenced sample was naive CD4+ T cells from PBMCs. These receptors came from a man aged 18 to 30 in good health. Some clones in this sample may be carry-over from other donors' samples. Both conserved end residues are part of each CDR3. The order of the fields is J gene, clone size, D gene, V gene, CDR3 protein, CDR3 DNA. D genes are given only for firm matches. Clone size is given for some rows only: seen once, a few or many times, or a class if the clone is expanded.

TRBJ1-5,-,-,TRBV7-9,CASNPREWDSNQPQHF,TGTGCCAGCAACCCCCGAGAGTGGGATAGCAATCAGCCCCAGCATTTT
TRBJ2-2,-,-,TRBV11-3,CASSPPRSSGTNTGELFF,TGTGCCAGCAGCCCCCCTCGTTCATCGGGGACTAACACCGGGGAGCTGTTTTTT
TRBJ2-3,-,TRBD2,TRBV25-1,CASRSGLARSTDTQYF,TGTGCCAGCAGGAGTGGACTAGCGAGAAGCACAGATACGCAGTATTTT
TRBJ1-1,-,-,TRBV7-2,CASSAQWNTEAFF,TGTGCCAGCAGCGCACAATGGAACACTGAAGCTTTCTTT
TRBJ2-1,-,TRBD2,TRBV4-1,CASSQVIAGGPRNEQFF,TGCGCCAGCAGCCAGGTAATAGCGGGAGGGCCTCGCAATGAGCAGTTCTTC
TRBJ2-7,-,TRBD1,TRBV6-5,CASSYKQGWAYEQYF,TGTGCCAGCAGTTACAAACAGGGGTGGGCGTACGAGCAGTACTTC
TRBJ2-3,-,-,TRBV5-6,CASSLEGGASTDTQYF,TGTGCCAGCAGCTTGGAGGGAGGCGCTAGCACAGATACGCAGTATTTT
TRBJ2-3,-,-,TRBV11-1,CASSFTGHTDTQYF,TGTGCCAGCAGCTTCACGGGCCACACAGATACGCAGTATTTT
TRBJ1-3,few,-,TRBV29-1,CSGARGNTIYF,TGCAGCGGAGCCCGTGGAAACACCATATATTTT
TRBJ2-2,-,-,TRBV7-2,CASSLMHVSNTGELFF,TGTGCCAGCAGCTTAATGCACGTTTCGAACACCGGGGAGCTGTTTTTT
TRBJ1-2,-,-,TRBV5-4,CASSLTFNRAGGYTF,TGTGCCAGCAGCTTGACCTTCAACAGGGCGGGAGGCTACACCTTC
TRBJ2-7,-,-,TRBV29-1,CSVGRDPYEQYF,TGCAGCGTTGGCAGGGACCCCTACGAGCAGTACTTC
TRBJ2-7,-,-,TRBV5-1,CASRAQGDYEQYF,TGCGCCAGCAGGGCGCAGGGAGACTACGAGCAGTACTTC
TRBJ2-5,-,TRBD1,TRBV7-2,CASSSRDRQETQYF,TGTGCCAGCAGCTCCCGGGACAGGCAAGAGACCCAGTACTTC
TRBJ1-2,-,TRBD1,TRBV19,CASSPLTGGDYNYGYTF,TGTGCCAGTAGTCCCTTGACAGGGGGCGACTACAACTATGGCTACACCTTC
TRBJ2-3,-,TRBD1,TRBV7-9,CASSLGQGRTDTQYF,TGTGCCAGCAGCTTAGGACAGGGTCGGACAGATACGCAGTATTTT
TRBJ1-5,few,-,TRBV14,CASSQSESNQPQHF,TGTGCCAGCAGCCAAAGTGAAAGCAATCAGCCCCAGCATTTT
TRBJ2-7,-,-,TRBV4-2,CASSQEGGLRNEQYF,TGTGCCAGCAGCCAAGAGGGGGGGCTCCGCAACGAGCAGTACTTC
TRBJ1-6,-,-,TRBV18,CASSPIGEPITSPLHF,TGTGCCAGCTCACCAATTGGGGAACCCATCACTTCACCCCTCCACTTT
TRBJ2-4,-,TRBD1,TRBV7-9,CASSRQGKNIQYF,TGTGCCAGCAGCAGACAGGGTAAAAACATTCAGTACTTC
TRBJ1-4,-,-,TRBV11-2,CASSLGGARSGEKLFF,TGTGCCAGCAGCTTAGGGGGCGCCCGGTCTGGCGAAAAACTGTTTTTT
TRBJ2-3,-,TRBD2,TRBV29-1,CSVDLGGTSNADTQYF,TGCAGCGTTGACCTAGGCGGGACTAGCAATGCAGATACGCAGTATTTT
TRBJ2-3,-,-,TRBV29-1,CSVDGVFSTDTQYF,TGCAGCGTAGATGGAGTTTTTAGCACAGATACGCAGTATTTT
TRBJ2-4,-,TRBD2,TRBV6-6,CASSSAEGAGGNIQYF,TGTGCCAGCAGTTCCGCAGAGGGGGCGGGAGGGAACATTCAGTACTTC
TRBJ2-3,-,-,TRBV28,CASSLLAEPDTQYF,TGTGCCAGCAGTTTATTGGCTGAACCAGATACGCAGTATTTT
TRBJ2-3,-,-,TRBV29-1,CSVEGGQGTDTQYF,TGCAGCGTTGAAGGGGGCCAGGGCACAGATACGCAGTATTTT
TRBJ2-3,-,-,TRBV7-8,CASSLALGSADTQYF,TGTGCCAGCAGCTTAGCGTTGGGTAGCGCAGATACGCAGTATTTT
TRBJ1-2,-,-,TRBV7-9,CASRPPPVQGDGYTF,TGTGCCAGCAGACCTCCCCCGGTACAGGGCGACGGCTACACCTTC
TRBJ1-2,-,-,TRBV13,CASSPRIQANYGYTF,TGTGCCAGCAGCCCGAGGATTCAAGCTAACTATGGCTACACCTTC
TRBJ1-1,-,-,TRBV4-2,CASSQDPGERSTEAFF,TGTGCCAGCAGCCAAGACCCCGGGGAAAGGAGCACTGAAGCTTTCTTT